The T cell receptor beta chain under discussion was sequenced for a study of T cell repertoires in cytomegalovirus infection. Study-wide context: Well-studied HLA-B-restricted epitopes and recently identified HLA-C-restricted epitopes of CMV were both used in the study. Based on public TCR beta signatures, there were indications of CMV infection and of a matching HLA type.

The CDR3 length is 16 residues. Unmatched junction bases numbered 10, after V lost 5 bases and J lost 4 bases. The germline CDR1 and CDR2 sequences are MNHNS and SASEGT. As for this clonotype: Its target is unknown.

A single record per CDR3 protein comes from TCRdb applying MiXCR to the reads. The sample gives about a million distinct CDR3 sequences, approximately 30% of which show up once; 13% is in the top ten. This sample comprised cultured CD8+ T cells from PBMCs, obtained from culture after CMV antigen stimulation. The V gene is TRBV6-1, the J gene TRBJ2-2; 7 bases agree with TRBD1. This TCR was sampled from a human donor in good health (CMV status not recorded). Some clones in this sample may be carry-over from other donors' samples. CDR3 loop: CASSYGKGAVTGELFF. The CDR3 nucleotides read TGTGCCAGCAGTTACGGGAAGGGGGCGGTCACCGGGGAGCTGTTTTTT.